The source of this T cell receptor beta chain is a study of T cells in Graves' hyperthyroidism and ophthalmopathy. The study's findings and limits: The authors' 13 V-J model separated ophthalmopathy from stable hyperthyroidism.

Remarks on this clonotype: Its antigen is currently unknown.

CDR3 length: 10 residues. Trimming shortened V by 7 bases and J by 8 bases, and 5 bases separated the two germline ends. Germline CDR1 is KGHDR and CDR2 is SFDVKD. RNA transcripts served as the template for amplifying TCR beta CDR3 regions. The HTBI primer set served for first-round RT-PCR of the TCR CDR3. MiXCR, run by TCRdb on the multiplex PCR reads, gives a single entry per CDR3 protein. This sample yields about 770,000 distinct CDR3 sequences, of which over 15% are seen a single time; roughly a sixth belongs to the top ten. This rearrangement joins TRBV24-1 to TRBJ2-1, with D unclear. The clonotype comes from a woman between 50 and 59 years old with Graves' hyperthyroidism that later progressed to Graves' ophthalmopathy. The sample was blood. The CDR3 spells CATREHEQFF. The CDR3 nucleotides are TGTGCCACCAGGGAGCATGAGCAGTTCTTC.